This TCR beta chain came from a study of cytomegalovirus exposure and HLA in healthy donors. PCR primers comprised 60 Vbeta and 13 Jbeta primers. Profiling relied on immunoSEQ multiplex PCR, and the TCRdb table lists in-frame clones only, not all of them. The sample shows some 190,000 clones, around 87% of them seen only once. Germline V lookup: CDR1 MNHEY, CDR2 SMNVEV (reference sequence). The length of the CDR3 is 14 residues. V was cut by 6 bases and J by 0 bases, with 11 bases left in between. Sample: PBMCs. The V gene is TRBV27, the J gene TRBJ2-5; the D is unclear. The clonotype originates from a man younger than 40 in good health and CMV-seronegative. This CDR3 reads CASRPTGNQETQYF. The CDR3 nucleotides are TGTGCCAGCAGGCCGACTGGCAACCAAGAGACCCAGTACTTC.